This note documents a single T cell receptor beta chain sequence. This sample is part of a study of blood T cell repertoires in COVID-19. About the study: Specimens from acute and convalescent COVID-19 originated in the United States, Italy and Spain.

Looked up from germline, CDR1 is SGHRS and CDR2 is YFSETQ. The CDR3 is 17 amino acids. With V trimmed by 3 bases and J by 2 bases, 10 bases remained unmatched. Profiling relied on immunoSEQ multiplex PCR, and the TCRdb table lists in-frame clones only, not all of them. The sample yields fewer than 100,000 clones, 70% to 90% seen once. The TCR was taken from a man aged 65 to 79 with acute or convalescent COVID-19. This chain joins TRBV5-1 and TRBJ1-3; 8 nucleotides align to TRBD1. Sequencing was carried out using peripheral blood. The CDR3: CASSSWTGRDTGNTIYF. The CDR3 DNA sequence: TGCGCCAGCAGCTCGTGGACAGGGCGAGACACTGGAAACACCATATATTTT.